The 20 T cell receptor beta chains reported below all come from one sample, sequenced in a study of regulatory T cells in long-lasting Graves disease (dated by TCRdb to 2020 to 2023). According to the study, the label for this sample's time point signals: newly diagnosed GD, antithyroid drugs for less than 3 months. For both TCR sequencing and RNA sequencing, RNA was extracted from PBMCs in TRIzol. The library was generated by multiplex PCR. The run used an Illumina HiSeq 4000. TCR beta libraries were built with iRepertoire HTBI primers and Arm-PCR amplification of CDR3 regions. TCRdb itself trimmed the public reads at Q25 with fastp, ran MiXCR and retained productive beta chains. Identical CDR3 protein sequences are pooled into one entry, listed with their most common genes and DNA. Here the sample has 400,000 to 500,000 distinct CDR3 sequences; 14% occur a single time. Clones ranked in the top ten supply under 20% of the sample.

The same data also went into a second study, on T cells in Graves' hyperthyroidism and ophthalmopathy.

Source: peripheral blood mononuclear cells (PBMCs), taken at new diagnosis, from a patient treated with antithyroid drugs. The origin of the receptors is a woman aged 45 to 65 with Graves disease. Donor details come from another sample of the same person, matched by shared clones.

This clonotype was counted at least ten times. J is TRBJ2-7 and V is TRBV6-2 or TRBV6-3; 11 bases are shared with TRBD2. The V gene's germline CDR1 is MNHEY and CDR2 SVGEGT. The CDR3 is 17 residues long. J gave up 0 bases and V 5 bases, and 9 bases lay outside the gene matches. This chain's CDR3 is CASSDVSGRVFSYEQYF. The CDR3 DNA is TGTGCCAGCAGTGATGTTAGCGGGAGGGTATTCTCCTACGAGCAGTACTTC.

This clonotype was recorded at least ten times. This chain links TRBV2 with TRBJ1-4; unclear D gene. The CDR3 totals 15 residues. V was trimmed by 6 bases and J by 8 bases, leaving 19 bases between them. The germline V gene encodes CDR1 SNHLY and CDR2 FYNNEI. CDR3 residues: CASSALGQREEKLFF. The CDR3 DNA reads TGTGCCAGCAGCGCCCTAGGGCAAAGGGAGGAAAAACTGTTTTTT.

This clonotype was seen ten or more times. The V gene is TRBV24-1, the J gene TRBJ2-7; D is undetermined. Trimming left V 3 bases short and J 5 bases short, with 10 bases between. The CDR3 loop spans 13 amino acids. The germline gives CDR1 KGHDR, CDR2 SFDVKD. The DNA of the CDR3 is TGTGCCACCAGTGATCCATTAGCCCACGAGCAGTACTTC. Translating it yields CATSDPLAHEQYF.

This clonotype was recorded many times. The chain couples TRBV5-6 to TRBJ2-1, with TRBD2 identical over 11 bases. Looked up from germline, CDR1 is SGHDT and CDR2 is YYEEEE. The CDR3 length is 15 residues. V trimming: 1 base; J trimming: 9 bases; junction bases outside the gene matches: 6. DNA of the CDR3: TGTGCCAGCAGCTTGATCGCTAGCGGGAGGATTGAGCAGTTCTTC. It translates to CASSLIASGRIEQFF.

This rearrangement joins TRBV7-2 to TRBJ2-1; 9 positions match TRBD2. Germline V lookup: CDR1 SGHTA, CDR2 FQGNSA. This CDR3 has 17 residues. Germline trimming cut 5 bases from V and 1 base from J; bases unmatched to any gene: 9. The CDR3 loop is CASSDDSGRGSYNEQFF. The DNA of the CDR3 is TGTGCCAGCAGCGACGATAGCGGGAGAGGGTCCTACAATGAGCAGTTCTTC.

This clonotype was seen at least ten times. V and J are TRBV12-3 or TRBV12-4 and TRBJ2-7; 7 bases match TRBD1. V lost 2 bases and J lost 2; bases outside the gene matches: 15. The CDR3 is 18 residues long. CDR3 nucleotide sequence: TGTGCCAGCAGTTTATCATCTCCAGCGACAGGGCTCCCCTACGAGCAGTACTTC. This gives the protein CASSLSSPATGLPYEQYF.

The V and J genes are TRBV20-1 and TRBJ2-7, with D perhaps matching TRBD1 or TRBD2 (6 bases each). Germline values: CDR1 DFQATT, CDR2 SNEGSKA (reference sequence). The CDR3 contains 13 residues. As DNA, the CDR3 is TGCGGGGGGCTAGCCCCTAAATCCTACGAGCAGTACTTC. Its translation is CGGLAPKSYEQYF.

This clonotype has at least ten counts. The chain employs TRBV2 and TRBJ2-2, with TRBD1 matching 8 bases. CDR1 and CDR2 from the germline V gene are SNHLY and FYNNEI. V was pared by 10 bases and J by 2 bases, with 9 bases of the junction left unmatched. The CDR3 contains 15 residues. The CDR3 region is CATTRQGTNTGELFF. CDR3 sequence (DNA): TGTGCCACTACCCGACAGGGGACCAACACCGGGGAGCTGTTTTTT.

In this sample, this clonotype turned up a few times. V usage is TRBV5-1 and J usage is TRBJ2-7; D possibly corresponds to TRBD1 (5 bases). V was trimmed by 4 bases and J by 1 base, leaving 12 bases between them. The CDR3 is 14 residues long. Per the germline V gene, CDR1 is SGHRS and CDR2 is YFSETQ. CDR3 coding DNA: TGCGCCAGCAGCCCGGACACACCATCCTACGAGCAGTACTTC. Residues: CASSPDTPSYEQYF.

This clonotype was seen many times. The chain links TRBV2 to TRBJ1-1; TRBD1 is a possible D gene (6 bases). Deletions cut 4 bases from V and 1 base from J, with 10 bases between. The CDR3 length is 14 residues. CDR1 SNHLY and CDR2 FYNNEI come from the germline V gene. The CDR3 sequence is CASSGWTENTEAFF. The CDR3, as DNA: TGTGCCAGCAGTGGGTGGACAGAGAACACTGAAGCTTTCTTT. Based on the CDR3 plus reference TRBV2 and TRBJ1-1, the full variable domain is EPEVTQTPSHQVTQMGQEVILRCVPISNHLYFYWYRQILGQKVEFLVSFYNNEISEKSEIFDDQFSVERPDGSNFTLKIRSTKLEDSAMYFCASSGWTENTEAFFGQGTRLTVV.

This clonotype appeared many times. The chain recombines TRBV6-2 or TRBV6-3 with TRBJ2-7; a weak D match, TRBD2 (6 bases). The CDR3 loop spans 11 amino acids. Between the trimmed V and J ends, which lost 6 bases and 6 bases, there was a span of 9 bases. In germline, CDR1 is MNHEY, CDR2 SVGEGT. The CDR3 spells CASSIGGEQYF. CDR3 nucleotide sequence: TGTGCCAGCAGCATCGGGGGCGAGCAGTACTTC.

There are many counts of this clonotype. This rearrangement joins TRBV7-8 to TRBJ1-5; D might be TRBD1 (6 bases). The CDR3 totals 13 residues. From germline, CDR1 is SGHVS and CDR2 FQNEAQ. Trimming stripped 10 bases from V and 4 bases from J, with 14 bases between. Here the CDR3 DNA reads TGTGCCACGTCCGGGGGGGCGAATCAGCCCCAGCATTTT. Translating gives CATSGGANQPQHF.

The chain is built from TRBV30 and TRBJ1-2; D ambiguous. Germline V gene lookup returns CDR1 GTSNPN and CDR2 SVGIG (reference sequence). This CDR3 has 15 residues. Trimming cost V 0 bases and J 4 bases, with 15 bases left between them. The chain's CDR3 is CAWSVPRTLGYGYTF. The CDR3 region has the DNA TGTGCCTGGAGTGTACCTAGGACTTTAGGCTATGGCTACACCTTC.

This clonotype was counted ten times or more. The J gene is TRBJ2-7, the V gene TRBV27, with TRBD1 matching over 9 bases. V lost 5 bases, J lost 6 bases, and 8 bases stayed unmatched. The germline CDR1 and CDR2 sequences are MNHEY and SMNVEV (reference sequence). The CDR3 has 14 amino acids. The CDR3: CASSTGTGNGEQYF. CDR3 in DNA: TGTGCCAGCAGTACGGGGACAGGGAACGGCGAGCAGTACTTC.

This clonotype was picked up many times. The J gene is TRBJ2-1, the V gene TRBV3-1; 7 positions agree with TRBD2. Germline V CDR1 and CDR2: LGHDT, YNNKEL (reference sequence). J was trimmed by 8 bases and V by 0 bases; bases with no gene match: 4. CDR3 length equals 14 residues. The CDR3 is CASSQEPRGDEQFF. The DNA of the CDR3 is TGTGCCAGCAGCCAAGAACCTCGGGGGGATGAGCAGTTCTTC.

Notes on this clonotype: One base separates it from a far larger clone, so it is likely a read error. This chain links TRBV11-2 with TRBJ2-7, with 8 bases identical to TRBD1. There are 15 residues in the CDR3. Germline assignment: CDR1 SGHAT and CDR2 FQNNGV. The trim removed 5 bases at V and 7 bases at J, leaving 13 bases unmatched. The CDR3 loop is CASSLDRGSYNEQYF. The CDR3 nucleotides are TGTGCCAGCAGCCTCGACAGGGGCTCCTACAATGAGCAGTACTTC.

This clonotype was seen at least ten times. The chain uses TRBV6-4 and TRBJ1-5; possibly TRBD1 for D (5 bases). Trimming stripped 0 bases from V and 10 bases from J, with 10 bases between. The CDR3 contains 13 residues. CDR1 is MRHNA, CDR2 SNTAGT, per germline. The CDR3 here is CASSDSPQGPQHF. In DNA form, the CDR3 reads TGTGCCAGCAGTGACTCCCCCCAGGGTCCCCAGCATTTT.

This clonotype has at least ten counts. The genes are TRBV7-2 and TRBJ1-1, with D hard to call. Germline CDR1 and CDR2: SGHTA and FQGNSA. Trimming removed 7 bases from V and 1 base from J, with 13 bases in between. The CDR3 is 14 amino acids. The CDR3 DNA reads as TGTGCCAGCACCCCCCAGGTAGAGAACACTGAAGCTTTCTTT. This encodes CASTPQVENTEAFF.

This clonotype was observed a few times. The V and J genes are TRBV5-1 and TRBJ2-5; 9 positions agree with TRBD2. CDR3 length equals 16 residues. In germline, CDR1 is SGHRS, CDR2 YFSETQ. J gave up 2 bases and V 0 bases, and 5 bases lay outside the gene matches. This CDR3 is CASSLVGTSRQETQYF. CDR3 bases: TGCGCCAGCAGCTTGGTGGGGACTAGCAGACAAGAGACCCAGTACTTC. The full variable domain, completed using reference TRBV5-1 and TRBJ2-5, is KAGVTQTPRYLIKTRGQQVTLSCSPISGHRSVSWYQQTPGQGLQFLFEYFSETQRNKGNFPGRFSGRQFSNSRSEMNVSTLELGDSALYLCASSLVGTSRQETQYFGPGTRLLVL.

This clonotype was detected ten times or more. The genes are TRBV6-1 and TRBJ2-7; D is possibly TRBD2 (6 bases). CDR1 is MNHNS and CDR2 is SASEGT in the germline V gene. The CDR3 contains 16 residues. Trimming pared 9 bases from V and 3 bases from J, leaving 24 bases between. Here the CDR3 reads CASERGLGTGRYEQYF. CDR3 in DNA: TGTGCCAGTGAGAGAGGGCTTGGGACTGGGCGCTACGAGCAGTACTTC.